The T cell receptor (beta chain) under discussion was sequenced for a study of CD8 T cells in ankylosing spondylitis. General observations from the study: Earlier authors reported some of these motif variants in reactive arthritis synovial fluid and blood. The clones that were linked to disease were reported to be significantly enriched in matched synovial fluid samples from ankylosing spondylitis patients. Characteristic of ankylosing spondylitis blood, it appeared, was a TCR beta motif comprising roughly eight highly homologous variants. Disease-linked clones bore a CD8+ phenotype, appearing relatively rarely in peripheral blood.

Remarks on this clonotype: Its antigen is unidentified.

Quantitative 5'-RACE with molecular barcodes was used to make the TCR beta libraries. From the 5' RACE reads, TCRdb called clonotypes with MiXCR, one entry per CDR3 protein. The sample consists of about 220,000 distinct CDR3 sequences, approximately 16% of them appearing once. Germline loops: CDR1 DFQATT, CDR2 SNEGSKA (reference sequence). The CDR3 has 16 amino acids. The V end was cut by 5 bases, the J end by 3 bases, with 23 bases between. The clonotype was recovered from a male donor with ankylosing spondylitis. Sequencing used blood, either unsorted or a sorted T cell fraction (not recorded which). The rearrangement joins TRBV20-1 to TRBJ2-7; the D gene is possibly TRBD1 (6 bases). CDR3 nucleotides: TGCAGTGCTTTTCTAGATCGGGACACAGGAATCTACGAGCAGTACTTC. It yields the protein CSAFLDRDTGIYEQYF.